This TCR beta chain was obtained from a study of tumor and adjacent non-tumor tissue in lung cancer. Study-wide background: There were roughly 11 adenocarcinoma, a couple of squamous cell carcinoma and 1 small cell lung cancer cases. The patients, 10 to 11 men and five or six women, were about 31 to 85 with stage I to III disease. Each sample yielded 4 million to 4.5 million productive TCRbeta reads on average.

Germline V gene lookup returns CDR1 MNHNS and CDR2 SASEGT. The CDR3 spans 14 residues. Trimming stripped 6 bases from V and 8 bases from J, with 16 bases between. At least ten counts were recorded for this clonotype. The template was RNA from unsorted bulk tissue. More than 3 cm separated this lung sample from the edge of the tumor. Chemotherapy-naive patients with new lung cancer underwent thoracic surgery in China, August–late 2014. The library came from three nested PCR rounds adapted from ARM-PCR protocols. TCRdb analysed the multiplex PCR reads with MiXCR anew, one entry per CDR3 protein. This table has around 50,000 distinct CDR3 sequences, roughly two thirds appearing once.

The clonotype originates from a woman between 65 and 79 years old with non-small cell lung cancer. This chain connects TRBV6-1 to TRBJ1-4, with D possibly being TRBD1 (5 bases). The sequencing sample was made of distant non-tumor lung tissue. The CDR3 spells CASRRGTDPEKLFF. The CDR3 DNA sequence: TGTGCCAGCAGGAGAGGGACCGATCCCGAAAAACTGTTTTTT.